The 17 T cell receptor beta chains in this list originate from one sample, sequenced in a study of blood T cell repertoires in COVID-19. Using immunoSEQ multiplex PCR, the repertoire was profiled, and TCRdb retains in-frame clones only, with some absent. The sample records about 28,000 clones, more than 65% being singletons. The sequenced material came from peripheral blood. The origin of the receptors is a woman aged 60-70 years with acute or convalescent COVID-19.

The chain recombines TRBV3-1 (or the pseudogene TRBV3-2) with TRBJ1-1, with unresolved D. V was clipped by 3 bases and J by 4 bases, with 9 bases between them. Germline CDR1 and CDR2: LGHDT and YNNKEL (reference sequence). The CDR3 is made up of 13 amino acids. The CDR3 is CASSHGGSTEAFF. In DNA form, the CDR3 reads TGTGCCAGCAGCCATGGAGGATCCACTGAAGCTTTCTTT.

The chain links TRBV7-8 to TRBJ1-6; D remains ambiguous. CDR3 length: 13 amino acids. The V end lost 1 base, the J end lost 6 bases, and 4 bases lay between the germline ends. Germline CDR1 reads SGHVS; CDR2 reads FQNEAQ. Here the CDR3 DNA reads TGTGCCAGCAGCTTAGTTCTTAATTCACCCCTCCACTTT. Protein sequence: CASSLVLNSPLHF.

The chain carries TRBV19 and TRBJ1-3; D is uncertain. Germline lookup yields CDR1 LNHDA and CDR2 SQIVND (reference sequence). The CDR3 has 15 amino acids. The V gene lost 3 bases and the J gene lost 4 bases, with 13 bases spanning the gap. CDR3 nucleotide sequence: TGTGCCAGTAGTATGCTCGGTGCGGGAGGAAACACCATATATTTT. Protein: CASSMLGAGGNTIYF.

This clone was seen just once. The J gene is TRBJ1-3, the V gene TRBV6-5, with D hard to call. Trimming removed 7 bases at V and 5 bases at J, with 6 bases between. The germline CDR1 and CDR2 sequences are MNHEY and SVGAGI. The CDR3 spans 11 residues. CDR3 in amino acids: CASNDRNTIYF. CDR3 bases: TGTGCCAGCAACGACAGAAACACCATATATTTT.

The chain is built from TRBV6-5 and TRBJ2-7; tentative D call: TRBD2 (6 bases). This CDR3 comprises 12 residues. The ends were cut back, 8 bases at V and 4 bases at J, with 12 bases in the middle. Germline V CDR1 and CDR2: MNHEY, SVGAGI. The CDR3 protein is CASGGTLYEQYF. The CDR3 DNA is TGTGCCAGCGGGGGGACCCTTTACGAGCAGTACTTC.

This chain joins TRBV6-6 and TRBJ1-5, with D hard to call. Germline CDR1 reads MNHNY; CDR2 reads SVGAGI (reference sequence). V was shortened by 0 bases and J by 2 bases, with 8 bases between the two germline ends. The CDR3 length is 15 residues. The CDR3 is CASSYSSEGNQPQHF. The CDR3 coding sequence is TGTGCCAGCAGTTACTCGTCTGAGGGCAATCAGCCCCAGCATTTT.

The J gene is TRBJ1-1, the V gene TRBV5-6, with D possibly being TRBD1 (5 bases). V was cut by 4 bases and J by 2 bases, with 12 bases left in between. Germline V gene data show CDR1 as SGHDT and CDR2 as YYEEEE. CDR3 length: 14 amino acids. The CDR3 region has the DNA TGTGCCAGCAGCCCGGGGGGGAGTAACACTGAAGCTTTCTTT. It specifies CASSPGGSNTEAFF.

The chain is built from TRBV9 and TRBJ1-4; D is ambiguous. Trimming removed 4 bases at V and 0 bases at J, with 10 bases between. The CDR3 is made up of 15 amino acids. Germline-derived CDR1 and CDR2 are SGDLS and YYNGEE. CDR3 residues: CASSSGVATNEKLFF. CDR3 in DNA: TGTGCCAGCAGCTCCGGGGTTGCAACTAATGAAAAACTGTTTTTT.

The chain couples TRBV18 to TRBJ1-1; D may be TRBD1 (5 bases). This CDR3 contains 13 residues. V gave up 3 bases and J gave up 3 bases, with 8 bases separating them. Germline V CDR1 and CDR2: KGHSH, LQKENI. DNA of the CDR3: TGTGCCAGCTCACCCGCCAGGGACACTGAAGCTTTCTTT. This codes for CASSPARDTEAFF.

The chain is built from TRBV6-1 and TRBJ2-2; 8 bases match TRBD1. Germline V gene lookup returns CDR1 MNHNS and CDR2 SASEGT. CDR3 length: 14 residues. Germline trimming cut 3 bases from V and 4 bases from J; bases unmatched to any gene: 1. This CDR3 reads CASSDTGGTGELFF. The CDR3 nucleotides read TGTGCCAGCAGTGACACAGGGGGCACCGGGGAGCTGTTTTTT.

The chain joins TRBV3-1 (or the pseudogene TRBV3-2) to TRBJ1-1; unclear D gene. This CDR3 region has 11 residues. Germline V gene lookup returns CDR1 LGHDT and CDR2 YNNKEL (reference sequence). Between the trimmed V and J ends, which lost 6 bases and 7 bases, there was a span of 9 bases. The CDR3: CASRGGSEAFF. The CDR3 bases are TGTGCCAGCAGAGGAGGCAGTGAAGCTTTCTTT.

The chain combines TRBV5-1 with TRBJ2-3, with 15 positions matching TRBD2. Per germline, CDR1 SGHRS and CDR2 YFSETQ. Germline trimming cut 4 bases from V and 1 base from J; bases unmatched to any gene: 7. The CDR3 consists of 18 residues. In DNA form, the CDR3 reads TGCGCCAGCAGCGCGAGGACTAGCGGGGGGGCTGGCACAGATACGCAGTATTTT. This gives the protein CASSARTSGGAGTDTQYF.

This clone turned up a few times. The chain has TRBV18 and TRBJ1-6, with D maybe TRBD1 (5 bases). The CDR3 sequence is 14 residues long. The germline gives CDR1 KGHSH, CDR2 LQKENI. V lost 6 bases and J lost 5, with 11 bases in between. CDR3 in amino acids: CASSSTVNNSPLHF. Here the CDR3 DNA reads TGTGCCAGCTCGTCGACAGTAAATAATTCACCCCTCCACTTT.

The rearrangement joins TRBV2 to TRBJ2-3; 12 nucleotides agree with TRBD2. V lost 5 bases, J lost 6 bases, and 6 bases stayed unmatched. CDR1 is SNHLY, CDR2 FYNNEI, per germline. This CDR3 is built from 15 residues. CDR3 sequence reads: CASSQLAGGSDTQYF. The CDR3 nucleotides read TGTGCCAGCAGTCAACTAGCGGGGGGATCTGATACGCAGTATTTT.

This chain joins TRBV6-6 and TRBJ2-7, with 7 bases identical to TRBD1. With 7 bases clipped from V and 4 bases from J, the junction kept 13 bases outside the gene matches. The CDR3 contains 15 residues. CDR1 is MNHNY and CDR2 is SVGAGI in the germline V gene (reference sequence). This chain's CDR3 is CASNTPGRGSYEQYF. The CDR3 DNA sequence: TGTGCCAGCAACACCCCCGGCAGGGGGAGTTACGAGCAGTACTTC.

V and J are TRBV30 and TRBJ2-7, with D possibly being TRBD1 (5 bases). The germline V and J ends were trimmed by 0 bases and 1 base, with 7 bases remaining between them. This CDR3 contains 13 residues. From germline, CDR1 is GTSNPN and CDR2 SVGIG (reference sequence). The CDR3 is CAWSVYRSYEQYF. In nucleotides, the CDR3 is TGTGCCTGGAGTGTCTACAGGTCCTACGAGCAGTACTTC. The full variable domain, completed using reference TRBV30 and TRBJ2-7, is SQTIHQWPATLVQPVGSPLSLECTVEGTSNPNLYWYRQAAGRGLQLLFYSVGIGQISSEVPQNLSASRPQDRQFILSSKKLLLSDSGFYLCAWSVYRSYEQYFGPGTRLTVT.

This clone was picked up one time. The gene calls are TRBV7-9 and TRBJ2-7, with D possibly matching TRBD2 (6 bases). V shed 3 bases and J shed 0 bases, with 9 bases lying between them. Germline CDR1 and CDR2: SEHNR and FQNEAQ (reference sequence). The CDR3 consists of 14 residues. The CDR3 region is CASSFRGSSYEQYF. As DNA, the CDR3 is TGTGCCAGCAGCTTCCGGGGGAGCTCCTACGAGCAGTACTTC.